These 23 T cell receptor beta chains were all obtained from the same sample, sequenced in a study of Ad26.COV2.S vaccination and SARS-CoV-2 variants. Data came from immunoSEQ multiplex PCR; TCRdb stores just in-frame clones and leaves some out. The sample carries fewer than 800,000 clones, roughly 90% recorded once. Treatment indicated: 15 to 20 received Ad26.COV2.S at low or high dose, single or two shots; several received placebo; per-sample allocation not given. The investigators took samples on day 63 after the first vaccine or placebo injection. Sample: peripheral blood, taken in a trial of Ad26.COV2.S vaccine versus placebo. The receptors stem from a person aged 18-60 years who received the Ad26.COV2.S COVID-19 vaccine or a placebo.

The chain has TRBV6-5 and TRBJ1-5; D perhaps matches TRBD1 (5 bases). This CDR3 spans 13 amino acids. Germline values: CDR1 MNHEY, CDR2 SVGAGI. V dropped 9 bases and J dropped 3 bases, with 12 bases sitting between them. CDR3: CASRGAPNQPQHF. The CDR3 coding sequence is TGTGCCAGTAGGGGTGCCCCCAATCAGCCCCAGCATTTT.

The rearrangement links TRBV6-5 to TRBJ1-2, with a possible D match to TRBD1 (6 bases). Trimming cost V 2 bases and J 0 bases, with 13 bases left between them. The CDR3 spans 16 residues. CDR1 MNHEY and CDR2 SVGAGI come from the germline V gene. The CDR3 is CASSYQGQLANYGYTF. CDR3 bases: TGTGCCAGCAGTTACCAGGGGCAGTTAGCTAACTATGGCTACACCTTC.

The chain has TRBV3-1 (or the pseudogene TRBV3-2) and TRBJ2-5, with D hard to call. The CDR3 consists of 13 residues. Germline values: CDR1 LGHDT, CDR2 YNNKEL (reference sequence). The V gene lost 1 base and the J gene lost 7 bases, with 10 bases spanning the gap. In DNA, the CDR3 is TGTGCCAGCAGCCAAGCCCCATCGGCGACCCAGTACTTC. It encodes CASSQAPSATQYF.

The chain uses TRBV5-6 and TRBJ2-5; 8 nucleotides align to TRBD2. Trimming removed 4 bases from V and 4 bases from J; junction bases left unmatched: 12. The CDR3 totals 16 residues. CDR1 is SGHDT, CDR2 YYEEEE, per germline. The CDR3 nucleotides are TGTGCCAGCAGCCGGGGGGCGGGAGGATTCGTAGAGACCCAGTACTTC. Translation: CASSRGAGGFVETQYF.

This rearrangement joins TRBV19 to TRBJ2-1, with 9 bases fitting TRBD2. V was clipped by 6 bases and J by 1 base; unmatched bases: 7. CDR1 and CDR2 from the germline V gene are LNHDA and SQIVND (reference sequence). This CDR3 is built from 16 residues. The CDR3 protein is CASSSQSGRSYNEQFF. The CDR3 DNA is TGTGCCAGTAGCTCCCAGAGCGGGAGGTCCTACAATGAGCAGTTCTTC. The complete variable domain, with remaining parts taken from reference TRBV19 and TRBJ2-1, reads DGGITQSPKYLFRKEGQNVTLSCEQNLNHDAMYWYRQDPGQGLRLIYYSQIVNDFQKGDIAEGYSVSREKKESFPLTVTSAQKNPTAFYLCASSSQSGRSYNEQFFGPGTRLTVL.

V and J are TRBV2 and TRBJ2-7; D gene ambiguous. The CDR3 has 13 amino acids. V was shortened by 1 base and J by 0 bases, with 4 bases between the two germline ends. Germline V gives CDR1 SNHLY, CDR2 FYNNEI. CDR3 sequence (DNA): TGTGCCAGCAGTGAAGGCCACTCCTACGAGCAGTACTTC. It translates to CASSEGHSYEQYF.

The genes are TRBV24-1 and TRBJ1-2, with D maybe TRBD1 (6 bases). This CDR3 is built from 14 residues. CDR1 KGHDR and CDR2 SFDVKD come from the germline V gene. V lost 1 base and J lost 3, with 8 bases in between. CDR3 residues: CATSDLNRDYGYTF. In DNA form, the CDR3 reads TGTGCCACCAGTGATTTAAACAGGGACTATGGCTACACCTTC.

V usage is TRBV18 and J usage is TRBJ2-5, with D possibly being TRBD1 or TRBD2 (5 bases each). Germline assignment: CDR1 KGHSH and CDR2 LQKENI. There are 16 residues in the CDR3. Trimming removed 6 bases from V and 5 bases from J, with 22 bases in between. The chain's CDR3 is CASSLNRDAPLETQYF. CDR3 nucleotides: TGTGCCAGCTCCCTAAACCGGGACGCTCCCCTGGAGACCCAGTACTTC.

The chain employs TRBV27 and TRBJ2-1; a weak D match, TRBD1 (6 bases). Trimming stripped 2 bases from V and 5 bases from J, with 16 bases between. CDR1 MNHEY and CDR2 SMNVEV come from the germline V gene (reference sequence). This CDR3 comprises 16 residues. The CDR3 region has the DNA TGTGCCAGCAGTTTACCGACAGGTAGTAGGGACAATGAGCAGTTCTTC. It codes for CASSLPTGSRDNEQFF.

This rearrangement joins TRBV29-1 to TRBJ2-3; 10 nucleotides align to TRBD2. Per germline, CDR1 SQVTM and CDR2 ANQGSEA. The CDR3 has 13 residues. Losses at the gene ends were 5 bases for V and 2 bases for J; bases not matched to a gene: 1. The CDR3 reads CSVSGRATDTQYF. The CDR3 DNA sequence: TGCAGCGTTAGCGGGAGGGCCACAGATACGCAGTATTTT.

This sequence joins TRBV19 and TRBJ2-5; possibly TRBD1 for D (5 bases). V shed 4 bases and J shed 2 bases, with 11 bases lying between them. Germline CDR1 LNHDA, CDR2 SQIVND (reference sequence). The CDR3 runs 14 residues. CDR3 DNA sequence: TGTGCCAGTAGTACATACAGGAAACAAGAGACCCAGTACTTC. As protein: CASSTYRKQETQYF.

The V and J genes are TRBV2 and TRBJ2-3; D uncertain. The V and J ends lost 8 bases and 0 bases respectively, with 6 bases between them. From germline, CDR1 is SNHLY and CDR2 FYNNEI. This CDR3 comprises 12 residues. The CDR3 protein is CASGYSTDTQYF. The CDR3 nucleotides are TGTGCCAGCGGATACAGCACAGATACGCAGTATTTT.

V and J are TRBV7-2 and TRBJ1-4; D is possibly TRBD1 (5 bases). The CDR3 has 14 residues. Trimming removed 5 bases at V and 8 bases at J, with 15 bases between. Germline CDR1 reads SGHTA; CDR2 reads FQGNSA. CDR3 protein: CASSPGLGGEKLFF. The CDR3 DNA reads TGTGCCAGCAGCCCGGGACTCGGGGGAGAAAAACTGTTTTTT.

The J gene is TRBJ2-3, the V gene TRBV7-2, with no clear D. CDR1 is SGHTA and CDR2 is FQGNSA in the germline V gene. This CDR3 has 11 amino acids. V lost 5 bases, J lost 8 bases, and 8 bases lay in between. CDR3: CASSLSSTQYF. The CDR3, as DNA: TGTGCCAGCAGCCTCTCCAGTACGCAGTATTTT.

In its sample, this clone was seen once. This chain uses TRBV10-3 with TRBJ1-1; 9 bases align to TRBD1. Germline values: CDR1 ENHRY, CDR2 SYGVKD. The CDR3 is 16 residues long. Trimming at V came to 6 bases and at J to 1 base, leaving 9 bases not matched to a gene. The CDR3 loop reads CAIRSEGDRANTEAFF. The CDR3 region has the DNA TGTGCCATCAGGAGTGAGGGGGACAGGGCGAACACTGAAGCTTTCTTT.

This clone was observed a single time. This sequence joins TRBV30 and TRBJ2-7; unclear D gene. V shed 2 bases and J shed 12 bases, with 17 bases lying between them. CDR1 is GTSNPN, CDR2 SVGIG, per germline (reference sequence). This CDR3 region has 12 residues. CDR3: CAWSLPGGLGYF. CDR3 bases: TGTGCCTGGAGTCTTCCGGGTGGCCTGGGGTACTTC.

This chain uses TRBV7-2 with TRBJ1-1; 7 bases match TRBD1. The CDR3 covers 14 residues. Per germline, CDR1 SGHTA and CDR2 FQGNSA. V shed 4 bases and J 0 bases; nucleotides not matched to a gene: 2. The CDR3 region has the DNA TGTGCCAGCAGCTCCGGGACAGTGAACACTGAAGCTTTCTTT. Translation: CASSSGTVNTEAFF.

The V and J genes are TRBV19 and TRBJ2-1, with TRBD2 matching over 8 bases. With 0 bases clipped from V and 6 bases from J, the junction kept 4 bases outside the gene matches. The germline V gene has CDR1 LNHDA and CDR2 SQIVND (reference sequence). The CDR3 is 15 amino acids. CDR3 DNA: TGTGCCAGTAGTATAGAGCTAGCGGGTGGCAATGAGCAGTTCTTC. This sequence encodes CASSIELAGGNEQFF.

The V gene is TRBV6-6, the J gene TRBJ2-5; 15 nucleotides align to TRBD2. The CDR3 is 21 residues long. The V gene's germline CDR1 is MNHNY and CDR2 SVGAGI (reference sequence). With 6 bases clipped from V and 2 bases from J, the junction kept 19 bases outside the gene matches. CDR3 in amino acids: CASSLRTSGRAAIGGQETQYF. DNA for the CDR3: TGTGCCAGCAGCCTCCGGACTAGCGGGAGGGCCGCAATAGGGGGGCAAGAGACCCAGTACTTC.

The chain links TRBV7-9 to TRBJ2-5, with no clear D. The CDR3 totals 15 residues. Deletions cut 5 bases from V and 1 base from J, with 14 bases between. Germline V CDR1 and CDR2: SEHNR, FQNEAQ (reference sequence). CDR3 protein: CASSQAQTVQETQYF. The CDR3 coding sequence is TGTGCCAGCAGCCAAGCCCAAACAGTCCAAGAGACCCAGTACTTC.

CDR3 sequence (DNA): TGTGCCACCAGCAGAGATGGGAGATCGGACACTGAAGCTTTCTTT. Protein sequence: CATSRDGRSDTEAFF. The rearrangement uses TRBV15 and TRBJ1-1; D gene ambiguous. The CDR3 contains 15 residues. The germline V gene encodes CDR1 LNHNV and CDR2 YYDKDF (reference sequence). V lost 0 bases to trimming and J lost 3 bases, with 11 bases between them. The complete variable domain, with remaining parts taken from reference TRBV15 and TRBJ1-1, reads DAMVIQNPRYQVTQFGKPVTLSCSQTLNHNVMYWYQQKSSQAPKLLFHYYDKDFNNEADTPDNFQSRRPNTSFCFLDIRSPGLGDTAMYLCATSRDGRSDTEAFFGQGTRLTVV.

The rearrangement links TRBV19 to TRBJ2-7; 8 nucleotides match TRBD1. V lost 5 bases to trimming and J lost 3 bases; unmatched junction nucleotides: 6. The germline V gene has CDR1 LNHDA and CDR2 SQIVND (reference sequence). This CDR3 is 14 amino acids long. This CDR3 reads CASSPGQEVYEQYF. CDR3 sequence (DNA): TGTGCCAGTAGTCCGGGACAGGAGGTCTACGAGCAGTACTTC.

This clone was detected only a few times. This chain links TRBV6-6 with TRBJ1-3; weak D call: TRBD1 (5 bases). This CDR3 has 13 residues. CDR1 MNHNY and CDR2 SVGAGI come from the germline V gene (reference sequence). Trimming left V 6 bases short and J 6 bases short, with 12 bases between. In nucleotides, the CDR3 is TGTGCCAGCAGATGGGCCAGGGTAAACACCATATATTTT. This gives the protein CASRWARVNTIYF.